This T cell receptor beta chain was captured in a study of cytomegalovirus exposure and HLA in healthy donors. On the study more broadly: Of more than 350 genotyped donors, around 76% clustered with self-reported Caucasian donors.

The CDR3 is 15 amino acids. The ends were cut back, 5 bases at V and 2 bases at J, with 16 bases in the middle. Looked up from germline, CDR1 is SGHTA and CDR2 is FQGNSA. Overall study results and limits: The study labeled about 160 TCR beta chains cytomegalovirus-associated. Follow-up analysis seemed to connect common viral pathogens with several of the most significant clusters identified. The presence/absence work took it that sequencing depth was about the same across donors.

Use of 60 Vbeta and 13 Jbeta primers characterized the PCR. Assay: immunoSEQ multiplex PCR; the TCRdb copy retains only in-frame clones and omits some. The sample shows over 110,000 clones, around 77% of them seen only once. In the case of this clone: The antigen remains unidentified.

This rearrangement joins TRBV7-2 to TRBJ2-7; D not certain. This clonotype originated in a man younger than 30 in good health and CMV-seronegative. Material: PBMCs. The CDR3 DNA reads TGTGCCAGCAGCCTATTCCTCGACAAAGCCTACGAGCAGTACTTC. It specifies CASSLFLDKAYEQYF. Based on the CDR3 plus reference TRBV7-2 and TRBJ2-7, the full variable domain is GAGVSQSPSNKVTEKGKDVELRCDPISGHTALYWYRQSLGQGLEFLIYFQGNSAPDKSGLPSDRFSAERTGGSVSTLTIQRTQQEDSAVYLCASSLFLDKAYEQYFGPGTRLTVT.